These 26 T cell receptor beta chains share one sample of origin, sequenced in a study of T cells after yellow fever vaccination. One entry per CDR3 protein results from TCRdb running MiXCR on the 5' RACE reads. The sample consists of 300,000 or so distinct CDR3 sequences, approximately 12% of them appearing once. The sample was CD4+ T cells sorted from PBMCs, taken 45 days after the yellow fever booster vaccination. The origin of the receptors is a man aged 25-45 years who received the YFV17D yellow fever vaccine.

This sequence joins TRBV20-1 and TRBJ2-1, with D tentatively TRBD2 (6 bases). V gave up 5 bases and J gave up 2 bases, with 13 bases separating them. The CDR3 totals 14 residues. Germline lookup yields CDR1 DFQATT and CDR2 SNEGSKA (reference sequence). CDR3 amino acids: CSAPGTQTYNEQFF. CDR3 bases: TGCAGTGCTCCCGGGACTCAAACCTACAATGAGCAGTTCTTC.

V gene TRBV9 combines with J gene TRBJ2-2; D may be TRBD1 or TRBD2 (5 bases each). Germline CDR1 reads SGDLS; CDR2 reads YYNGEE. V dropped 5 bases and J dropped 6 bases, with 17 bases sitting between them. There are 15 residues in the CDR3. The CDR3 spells CASSHGGTDAGELFF. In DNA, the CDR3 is TGTGCCAGCAGTCATGGGGGTACGGACGCCGGGGAGCTGTTTTTT.

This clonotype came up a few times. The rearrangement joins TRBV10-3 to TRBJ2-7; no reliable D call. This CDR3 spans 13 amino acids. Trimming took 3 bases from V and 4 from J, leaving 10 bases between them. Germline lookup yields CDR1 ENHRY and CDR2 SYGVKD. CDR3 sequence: CAISDHSTYEQYF. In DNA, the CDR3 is TGTGCCATCAGTGATCACTCCACATACGAGCAGTACTTC.

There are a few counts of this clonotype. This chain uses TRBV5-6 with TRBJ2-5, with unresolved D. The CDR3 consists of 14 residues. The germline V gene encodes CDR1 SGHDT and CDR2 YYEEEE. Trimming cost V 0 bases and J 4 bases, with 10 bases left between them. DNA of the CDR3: TGTGCCAGCAGCTTGGGTCCCAAGGGAGAGACCCAGTACTTC. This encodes CASSLGPKGETQYF.

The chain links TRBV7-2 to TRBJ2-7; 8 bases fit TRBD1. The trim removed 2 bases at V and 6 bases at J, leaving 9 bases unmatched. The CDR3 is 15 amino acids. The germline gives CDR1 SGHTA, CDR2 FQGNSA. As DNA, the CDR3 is TGTGCCAGCAGCTTATCTGGGCAGGGGGCTGGCGAGCAGTACTTC. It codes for CASSLSGQGAGEQYF.

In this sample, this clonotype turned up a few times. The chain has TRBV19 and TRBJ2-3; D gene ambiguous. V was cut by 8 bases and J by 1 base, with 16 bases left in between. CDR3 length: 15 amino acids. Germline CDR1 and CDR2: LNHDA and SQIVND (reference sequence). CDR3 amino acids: CASSTARARTDTQYF. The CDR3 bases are TGTGCCAGTTCCACTGCCCGGGCCCGCACAGATACGCAGTATTTT.

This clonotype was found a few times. The CDR3 loop reads CASSWGQATSRYQETQYF. In nucleotides, the CDR3 is TGCGCCAGCAGTTGGGGACAGGCAACATCGAGGTACCAAGAGACCCAGTACTTC. This rearrangement joins TRBV5-1 to TRBJ2-5, with TRBD1 matching 8 bases. After removal of 5 bases from V and 0 bases from J, the junction contained 15 bases not matched to a gene. CDR3 length: 18 residues. Looked up from germline, CDR1 is SGHRS and CDR2 is YFSETQ.

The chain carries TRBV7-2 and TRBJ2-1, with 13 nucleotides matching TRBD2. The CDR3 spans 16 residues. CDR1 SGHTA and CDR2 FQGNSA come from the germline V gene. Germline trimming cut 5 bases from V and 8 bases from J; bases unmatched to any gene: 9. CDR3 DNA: TGTGCCAGCAGCCAGGGACTAGCGGGATATAAGTATGAGCAGTTCTTC. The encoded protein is CASSQGLAGYKYEQFF. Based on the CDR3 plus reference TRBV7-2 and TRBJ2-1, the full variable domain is GAGVSQSPSNKVTEKGKDVELRCDPISGHTALYWYRQSLGQGLEFLIYFQGNSAPDKSGLPSDRFSAERTGGSVSTLTIQRTQQEDSAVYLCASSQGLAGYKYEQFFGPGTRLTVL.

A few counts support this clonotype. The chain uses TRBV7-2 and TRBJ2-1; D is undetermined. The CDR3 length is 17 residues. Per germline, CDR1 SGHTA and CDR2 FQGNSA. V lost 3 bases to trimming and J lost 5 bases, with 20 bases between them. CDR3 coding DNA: TGTGCCAGCAGCTTCATGGGATGGAGCGCAAGAAACAATGAGCAGTTCTTC. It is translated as CASSFMGWSARNNEQFF.

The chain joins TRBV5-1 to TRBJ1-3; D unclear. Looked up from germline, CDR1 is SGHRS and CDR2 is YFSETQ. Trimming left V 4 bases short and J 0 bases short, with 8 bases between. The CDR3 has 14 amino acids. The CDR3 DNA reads TGCGCCAGCAGCCCGGGGTTCTCTGGAAACACCATATATTTT. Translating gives CASSPGFSGNTIYF.

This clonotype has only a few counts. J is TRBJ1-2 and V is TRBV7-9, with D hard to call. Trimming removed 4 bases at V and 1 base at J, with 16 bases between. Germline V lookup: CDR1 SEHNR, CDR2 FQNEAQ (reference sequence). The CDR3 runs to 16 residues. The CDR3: CASSSGRQVFNYGYTF. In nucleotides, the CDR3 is TGTGCCAGCAGCTCGGGCCGGCAGGTTTTTAACTATGGCTACACCTTC.

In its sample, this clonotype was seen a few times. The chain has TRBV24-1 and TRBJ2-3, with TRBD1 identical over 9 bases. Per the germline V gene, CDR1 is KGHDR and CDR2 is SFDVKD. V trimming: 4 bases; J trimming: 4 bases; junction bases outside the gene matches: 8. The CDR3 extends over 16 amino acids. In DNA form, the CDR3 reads TGTGCCACCAGTGAATGGGGACAGGGAGGCCCAGATACGCAGTATTTT. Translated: CATSEWGQGGPDTQYF.

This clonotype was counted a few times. CDR3 DNA sequence: TGTGCCAGTAGTATCGGACTAGCGGGAGAAGCCGGGGAGCTGTTTTTT. This translates into CASSIGLAGEAGELFF. V is TRBV19 and J is TRBJ2-2; 13 nucleotides line up with TRBD2. V was pared by 3 bases and J by 6 bases, with 4 bases of the junction left unmatched. This CDR3 is built from 16 residues. Germline V gives CDR1 LNHDA, CDR2 SQIVND (reference sequence). The full variable domain, in which reference TRBV19 and TRBJ2-2 provide the parts outside the CDR3, is DGGITQSPKYLFRKEGQNVTLSCEQNLNHDAMYWYRQDPGQGLRLIYYSQIVNDFQKGDIAEGYSVSREKKESFPLTVTSAQKNPTAFYLCASSIGLAGEAGELFFGEGSRLTVL.

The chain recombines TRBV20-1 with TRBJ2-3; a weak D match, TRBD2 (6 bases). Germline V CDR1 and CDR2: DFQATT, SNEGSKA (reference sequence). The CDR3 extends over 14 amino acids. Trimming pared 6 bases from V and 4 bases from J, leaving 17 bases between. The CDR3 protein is CSAGGGGGADTQYF. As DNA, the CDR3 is TGCAGTGCCGGTGGGGGAGGCGGCGCAGATACGCAGTATTTT.

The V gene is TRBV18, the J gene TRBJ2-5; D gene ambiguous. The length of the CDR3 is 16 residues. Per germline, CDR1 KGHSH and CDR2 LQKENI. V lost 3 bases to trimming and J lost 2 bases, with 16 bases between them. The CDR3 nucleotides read TGTGCCAGCTCACCGCCCCGGAGAGACCCTCAAGAGACCCAGTACTTC. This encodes CASSPPRRDPQETQYF.

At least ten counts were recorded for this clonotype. The CDR3 DNA sequence: TGTGCCATCAGTCCTAGGTTGACTAGCGGGTCCCGTAGCACAGATACGCAGTATTTT. It is translated as CAISPRLTSGSRSTDTQYF. The V and J genes are TRBV10-3 and TRBJ2-3; 10 bases fit TRBD2. V lost 5 bases and J lost 0; bases outside the gene matches: 14. The CDR3 spans 19 residues. CDR1 and CDR2 (germline): ENHRY, SYGVKD.

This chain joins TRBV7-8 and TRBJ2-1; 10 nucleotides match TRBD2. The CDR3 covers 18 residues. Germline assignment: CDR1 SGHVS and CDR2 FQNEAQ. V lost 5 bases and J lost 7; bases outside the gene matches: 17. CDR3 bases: TGTGCCAGCAGCACACTAGCGGGATGGAACGTCGTCAGGAATGAGCAGTTCTTC. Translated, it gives CASSTLAGWNVVRNEQFF.

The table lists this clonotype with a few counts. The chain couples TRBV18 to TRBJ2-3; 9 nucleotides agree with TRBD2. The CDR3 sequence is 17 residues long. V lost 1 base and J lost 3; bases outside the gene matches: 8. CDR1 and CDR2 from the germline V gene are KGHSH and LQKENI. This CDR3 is CASSPQPSGVITDTQYF. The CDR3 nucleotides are TGTGCCAGCTCACCACAGCCTAGCGGGGTAATTACAGATACGCAGTATTTT.

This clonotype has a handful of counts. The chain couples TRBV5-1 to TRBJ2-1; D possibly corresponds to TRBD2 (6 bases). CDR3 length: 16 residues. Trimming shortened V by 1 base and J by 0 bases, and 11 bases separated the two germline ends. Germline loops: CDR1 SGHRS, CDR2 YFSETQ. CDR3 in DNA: TGCGCCAGCAGCTTGATGGCGGGAAGCTCCTACAATGAGCAGTTCTTC. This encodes CASSLMAGSSYNEQFF.

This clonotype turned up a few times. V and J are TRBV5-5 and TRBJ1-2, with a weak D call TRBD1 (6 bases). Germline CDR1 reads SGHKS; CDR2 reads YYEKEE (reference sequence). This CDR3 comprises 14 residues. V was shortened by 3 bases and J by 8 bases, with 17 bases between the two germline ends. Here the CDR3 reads CASSYQLQGYGYTF. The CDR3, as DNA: TGTGCCAGCAGCTACCAACTACAGGGTTACGGCTACACCTTC.

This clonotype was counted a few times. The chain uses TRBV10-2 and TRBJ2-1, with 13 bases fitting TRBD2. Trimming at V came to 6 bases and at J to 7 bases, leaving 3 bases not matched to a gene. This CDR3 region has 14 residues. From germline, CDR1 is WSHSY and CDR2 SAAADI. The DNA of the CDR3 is TGCGCCAGCAGACTAGCGGGAGGGGGAAATGAGCAGTTCTTC. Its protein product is CASRLAGGGNEQFF.

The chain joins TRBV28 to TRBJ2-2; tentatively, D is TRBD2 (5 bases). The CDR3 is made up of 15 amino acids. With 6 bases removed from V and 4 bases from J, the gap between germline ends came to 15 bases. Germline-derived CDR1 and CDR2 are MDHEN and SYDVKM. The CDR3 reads CASRRLPMGTGELFF. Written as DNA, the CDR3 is TGTGCCAGCAGAAGACTACCCATGGGCACCGGGGAGCTGTTTTTT.

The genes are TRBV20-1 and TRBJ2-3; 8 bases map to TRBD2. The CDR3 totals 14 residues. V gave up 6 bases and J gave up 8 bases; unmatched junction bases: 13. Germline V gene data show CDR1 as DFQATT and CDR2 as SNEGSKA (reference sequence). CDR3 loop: CSALKAGVGGTQYF. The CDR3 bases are TGCAGTGCCCTAAAAGCGGGAGTGGGGGGTACGCAGTATTTT.

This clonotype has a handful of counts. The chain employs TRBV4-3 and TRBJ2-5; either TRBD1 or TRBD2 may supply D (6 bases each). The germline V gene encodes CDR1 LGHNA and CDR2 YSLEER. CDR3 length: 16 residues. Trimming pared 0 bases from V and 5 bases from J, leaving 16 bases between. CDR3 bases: TGCGCCAGCAGCCAAGATGTCAGGGGAGGAGGGGAGACCCAGTACTTC. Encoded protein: CASSQDVRGGGETQYF.

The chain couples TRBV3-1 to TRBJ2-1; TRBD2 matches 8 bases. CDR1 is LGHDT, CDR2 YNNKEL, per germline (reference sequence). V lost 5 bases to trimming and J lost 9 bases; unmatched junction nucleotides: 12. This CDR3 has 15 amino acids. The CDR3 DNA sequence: TGTGCCAGCAGCTCCCCGGCGGCGGGAGGCTTTGAGCAGTTCTTC. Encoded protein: CASSSPAAGGFEQFF.

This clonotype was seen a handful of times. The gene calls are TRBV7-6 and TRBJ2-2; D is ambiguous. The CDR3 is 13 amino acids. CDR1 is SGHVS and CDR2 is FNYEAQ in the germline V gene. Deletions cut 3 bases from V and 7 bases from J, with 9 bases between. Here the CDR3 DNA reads TGTGCCAGCAGCTTGCAGATTGTCGGGGAGCTGTTTTTT. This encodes CASSLQIVGELFF.